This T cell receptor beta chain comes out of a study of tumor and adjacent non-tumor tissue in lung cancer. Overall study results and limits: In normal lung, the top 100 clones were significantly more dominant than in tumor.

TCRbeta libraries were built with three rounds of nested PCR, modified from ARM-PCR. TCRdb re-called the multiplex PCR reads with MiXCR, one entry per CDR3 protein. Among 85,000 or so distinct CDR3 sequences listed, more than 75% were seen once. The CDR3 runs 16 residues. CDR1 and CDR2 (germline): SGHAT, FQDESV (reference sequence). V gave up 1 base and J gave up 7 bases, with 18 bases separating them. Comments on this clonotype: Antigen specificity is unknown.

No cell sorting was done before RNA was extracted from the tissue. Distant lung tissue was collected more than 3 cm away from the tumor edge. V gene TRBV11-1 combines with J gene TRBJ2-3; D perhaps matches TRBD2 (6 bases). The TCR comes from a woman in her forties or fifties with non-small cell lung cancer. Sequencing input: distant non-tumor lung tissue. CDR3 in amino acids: CASSLGLSGLGNTQYF. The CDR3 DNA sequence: TGTGCCAGCAGCTTAGGCCTTAGCGGACTCGGGAATACGCAGTATTTT. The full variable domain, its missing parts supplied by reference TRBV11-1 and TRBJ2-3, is EAEVAQSPRYKITEKSQAVAFWCDPISGHATLYWYRQILGQGPELLVQFQDESVVDDSQLPKDRFSAERLKGVDSTLKIQPAELGDSAMYLCASSLGLSGLGNTQYFGPGTRLTVL.